Listed below are T cell receptor beta chains from one sample, sequenced in a study of blood T cell repertoires in COVID-19. TCRdb's copy holds only in-frame clones and misses some; the assay was immunoSEQ multiplex PCR. The data contain approximately 12,000 clones, about 76% of them seen just once; the ten biggest clones take up less than 7.5%. The sample consisted of peripheral blood. The receptors were gathered from a man between 60 and 70 years old with COVID-19, enrolled during active disease. CDR3s include the opening cysteine and the closing phenylalanine or tryptophan. A D gene is named only where the DNA matches it firmly. Size is omitted from some rows. Given values are once, few, many or a class for expanded clones.

D	size	J	V	length	DNA	CDR3
TRBD2	NA	TRBJ2-1	TRBV6-6	16	TGTGCCAGCAGTTGGTCGGGAGGGGGAGCGGTCGGTGAGCAGTTCTTC	CASSWSGGGAVGEQFF
TRBD2	NA	TRBJ2-5	TRBV12-5	14	TGTGCTAGTGGGCCTAGCGGGTATCAAGAGACCCAGTACTTC	CASGPSGYQETQYF
TRBD2	NA	TRBJ2-5	TRBV7-2	17	TGTGCCAGCAGCCCCCCCTCTAGCGGGAGACCCCAACGAACCCAGTACTTC	CASSPPSSGRPQRTQYF
NA	NA	TRBJ1-2	TRBV12-3/TRBV12-4	11	TGTGCCAGCACCGACACATATGGCTACACCTTC	CASTDTYGYTF
TRBD1	NA	TRBJ1-6	TRBV30	14	TGTGCCTGGAGTGGGACAGGGTTTAATTCACCCCTCCACTTT	CAWSGTGFNSPLHF
NA	NA	TRBJ1-3	TRBV19	14	TGTGCCAGTAGTATTGTCGGACAGCGAAACACCATATATTTT	CASSIVGQRNTIYF
TRBD2	NA	TRBJ2-3	TRBV18	15	TGTGCCAGCTCAAGGGGACTAGAGAGCACAGATACGCAGTATTTT	CASSRGLESTDTQYF
TRBD1	NA	TRBJ2-1	TRBV27	14	TGTGCCAGCCGCCGGGACAGGGTGTCCAATGAGCAGTTCTTC	CASRRDRVSNEQFF
NA	NA	TRBJ1-5	TRBV6-5	13	TGTGCCAGCAGTTACTCGTCAGGACAGCCCCAGCATTTT	CASSYSSGQPQHF
TRBD1	NA	TRBJ1-2	TRBV5-4	12	TGTGCCAGCACCGGGACAGGAAGGGGCTACACCTTC	CASTGTGRGYTF
NA	few	TRBJ1-6	TRBV19	14	TGTGCCAGTAGTAAGGACTTAAAAGATTCACCCCTCCACTTT	CASSKDLKDSPLHF
TRBD1	NA	TRBJ1-5	TRBV18	16	TGTGCCAGCTCACCAGAAGGACAGGGGCCCTTTTGGCCCCAGCATTTT	CASSPEGQGPFWPQHF
NA	few	TRBJ1-3	TRBV7-2	15	TGTGCCAGCAGCTTAAGTCCCGGGATTGGAAACACCATATATTTT	CASSLSPGIGNTIYF
NA	NA	TRBJ2-5	TRBV27	15	TGTGCCAGCAGTGCCCCTGACAGAATCCAAGAGACCCAGTACTTC	CASSAPDRIQETQYF
TRBD1	NA	TRBJ2-5	TRBV7-7	15	TGTGCCAGCAGCGCCCCTGGACAGGGGAGGGAGACCCAGTACTTC	CASSAPGQGRETQYF
TRBD1	NA	TRBJ1-2	TRBV9	16	TGTGCCAGCAGCGCCGGGACAGAGCCCATTAACTATGGCTACACCTTC	CASSAGTEPINYGYTF
TRBD2	NA	TRBJ2-5	TRBV4-3	16	TGCGCCAGCAGCCTGGGGGACGGGACTAGGAGGGGGACCCAGTACTTC	CASSLGDGTRRGTQYF
TRBD1	NA	TRBJ2-2	TRBV7-6	17	TGTGCCAGCAGCTCGCCGGGACAGGGGGCGGGAGCCGGGGAGCTGTTTTTT	CASSSPGQGAGAGELFF
NA	NA	TRBJ2-1	TRBV28	15	TGTGCCAGCAGTTTCGGACCCGCGGCAGGGGCGAGGGAGTTCTTC	CASSFGPAAGAREFF
NA	NA	TRBJ2-2	TRBV5-1	13	TGCGCCAGCAGCTTGGCTGGGCCCGGGGAGCTGTTTTTT	CASSLAGPGELFF
TRBD1	NA	TRBJ1-1	TRBV11-2	14	TGTGCCAGCAGCTTATGGACAGGGGAAGGTGAAGCTTTCTTT	CASSLWTGEGEAFF
NA	NA	TRBJ1-5	TRBV6-2/TRBV6-3	16	TGTGCCAGCAGTTATCCCGCAGGGTGGGGAAATCAGCCCCAGCATTTT	CASSYPAGWGNQPQHF
NA	NA	TRBJ2-5	TRBV2	13	TGTGCCAGCACTTTGGCACGACAAGAGACCCAGTACTTC	CASTLARQETQYF
TRBD1	few	TRBJ1-2	TRBV6-4	17	TGTGCCAGCAGTGACTCGAACAGGGGGCTAAGAATGGATGGCTACACCTTC	CASSDSNRGLRMDGYTF
NA	NA	TRBJ2-3	TRBV4-1	14	TGCGCCAGCAGCCAAAGCACTAGCACAGATACGCAGTATTTT	CASSQSTSTDTQYF
NA	NA	TRBJ1-5	TRBV9	15	TGTGCCAGCAGCCCGTCCCCGGGATCCAATCAGCCCCAGCATTTT	CASSPSPGSNQPQHF
NA	NA	TRBJ2-5	TRBV6-5	14	TGTGCCAGCAGTTACCCCGGGACAATAGAGACCCAGTACTTC	CASSYPGTIETQYF
TRBD2	few	TRBJ2-5	TRBV25-1	15	TGTGCCAGCAGCCATACGGGGGGGCTGCGGGAGACCCAGTACTTC	CASSHTGGLRETQYF
TRBD1	NA	TRBJ1-6	TRBV4-3	15	TGCGCCAGCAGCCAGAACCGGGACAGGGGGTCACCCCTCCACTTT	CASSQNRDRGSPLHF
NA	NA	TRBJ2-1	TRBV9	16	TGTGCCAGCAGCCTAGACGGGACATTCTTCTACAATGAGCAGTTCTTC	CASSLDGTFFYNEQFF
TRBD1	once	TRBJ2-2	TRBV3-1/TRBV3-2	16	TGTGCCAGCAGCCACGCGGGACAGGGATACACCGGGGAGCTGTTTTTT	CASSHAGQGYTGELFF
NA	NA	TRBJ1-5	TRBV5-1	15	TGCGCCAGCAGCTTGGTGGGGGCTAGCAATCAGCCCCAGCATTTT	CASSLVGASNQPQHF
NA	NA	TRBJ1-2	TRBV5-1	16	TGCGCCAGCAGCTCTGGCACCACAGGGAGACTCTATGGCTACACCTTC	CASSSGTTGRLYGYTF
NA	NA	TRBJ2-2	TRBV11-3	16	TGTGCCAGCAGCCCCAGGGAAGGTCTTGCCACCGGGGAGCTGTTTTTT	CASSPREGLATGELFF
NA	NA	TRBJ2-1	TRBV28	14	TGTGCCAGCGCCGCTAGTAGCTCCTACAATGAGCAGTTCTTC	CASAASSSYNEQFF
TRBD1	NA	TRBJ1-1	TRBV19	17	TGTGCCAGTAGTATAGGAAACAGGGGGCCTCAGAGGGCTGAAGCTTTCTTT	CASSIGNRGPQRAEAFF
TRBD2	NA	TRBJ2-3	TRBV5-1	15	TGCGCCAGCAGCTTGGCGGGACTAGGCACAGATACGCAGTATTTT	CASSLAGLGTDTQYF
TRBD1	NA	TRBJ1-2	TRBV6-5	14	TGTGCCAGCGGATTGACAGGGTTTCTTAGATCCTACACCTTC	CASGLTGFLRSYTF
TRBD1	few	TRBJ1-5	TRBV6-5	15	TGTGCCAGCAGGCGGGACAGGGAAGTATTTCAGCCCCAGCATTTT	CASRRDREVFQPQHF
TRBD1	NA	TRBJ1-2	TRBV10-3	15	TGTGCCATCAGTGAGTCGTCGGGACAGGTCTATGGCTACACCTTC	CAISESSGQVYGYTF
NA	NA	TRBJ2-5	TRBV29-1	13	TGCAGCGTTGAAGCCAGCAGGGGTGAGACCCAGTACTTC	CSVEASRGETQYF
NA	NA	TRBJ1-2	TRBV24-1	13	TGTGCCACCAGTGTTGGGCAGGACTATGGCTACACCTTC	CATSVGQDYGYTF
TRBD2	NA	TRBJ2-1	TRBV10-3	16	TGTGCCATCAGCGATAGCGGGAGGGGGGTTGGCAATGAGCAGTTCTTC	CAISDSGRGVGNEQFF
TRBD1	NA	TRBJ1-2	TRBV27	15	TGTGCCAGCAGTTTATCGACAGGGCCCTTCGAGGGCTACACCTTC	CASSLSTGPFEGYTF
TRBD1	NA	TRBJ2-1	TRBV19	14	TGTGCCAGTAGAGTGGGACAGGTTAACAATGAGCAGTTCTTC	CASRVGQVNNEQFF
NA	few	TRBJ2-1	TRBV16	16	TGTGCCAGCAGCGAAACCCCAGGGTCCTCCTACAATGAGCAGTTCTTC	CASSETPGSSYNEQFF
NA	once	TRBJ1-1	TRBV11-2	14	TGTGCCAGCAGCTCGGTCCCGGGGGTCACTGAAGCTTTCTTT	CASSSVPGVTEAFF
TRBD1	NA	TRBJ2-1	TRBV5-4	16	TGTGCCAGCAGCACAGGGCGGGACAGGGTAGTCAATGAGCAGTTCTTC	CASSTGRDRVVNEQFF
TRBD1	NA	TRBJ2-5	TRBV7-2	16	TGTGCCAGCAGCAAAACCGGGACAGGGGGCGGGGAGACCCAGTACTTC	CASSKTGTGGGETQYF
TRBD2	few	TRBJ2-1	TRBV10-1	14	TGCGCCAGCAAAGGACTAGCGGACTACAATGAGCAGTTCTTC	CASKGLADYNEQFF
NA	NA	TRBJ1-3	TRBV10-3	13	TGTGCCATCAGTGTAATCCCAGGGGACACCATATATTTT	CAISVIPGDTIYF
NA	NA	TRBJ1-2	TRBV3-1/TRBV3-2	15	TGTGCCAGCAGCCAAGATGGGGTAGGGGACTATGGCTACACCTTC	CASSQDGVGDYGYTF
TRBD1	NA	TRBJ2-2	TRBV5-4	15	TGTGCCAGCAGCCCGACAGGGGATGGAACCGGGGAGCTGTTTTTT	CASSPTGDGTGELFF
NA	NA	TRBJ2-7	TRBV11-3	13	TGTGCCAGCAGCCTTAGACGGGGTTACGAGCAGTACTTC	CASSLRRGYEQYF
NA	NA	TRBJ2-5	TRBV9	15	TGTGCCAGCAGCGTAGGAGGGTGGGGTCAAGAGACCCAGTACTTC	CASSVGGWGQETQYF
TRBD1	NA	TRBJ2-5	TRBV6-1	17	TGTGCCAGCAGTGAATTACTTCCGGGACAGGGGGCGGAGACCCAGTACTTC	CASSELLPGQGAETQYF
TRBD2	NA	TRBJ2-3	TRBV9	16	TGTGCCAGCAGCGAGGGACTAGCGGGGGGCACAGATACGCAGTATTTT	CASSEGLAGGTDTQYF
NA	NA	TRBJ1-2	TRBV10-3	15	TGTGCCATCAGTGATGGGACACTCGATAACTATGGCTACACCTTC	CAISDGTLDNYGYTF
NA	NA	TRBJ1-5	TRBV7-2	15	TGTGCCAGCAGCTTAGACTCAAGAAGCAATCAGCCCCAGCATTTT	CASSLDSRSNQPQHF
NA	NA	TRBJ2-7	TRBV27	12	TGTGCCAGCCGCCAGGGTGAGGACGAGCAGTACTTC	CASRQGEDEQYF